Listed here are 25 T cell receptor beta chains from one sample, sequenced in a study of T cell changes during pregnancy in multiple sclerosis. Only in-frame clones appear in the TCRdb table, and some are missing; sequencing was by immunoSEQ multiplex PCR. The sample holds 90,000 to 95,000 clones, under 95% seen once. Sample: peripheral blood, taken before pregnancy. All receptors come from a female donor with multiple sclerosis, enrolled in a pregnancy study.

The chain couples TRBV28 to TRBJ2-3; 7 bases fit TRBD1. The CDR3 length is 16 residues. The junction had 7 bases not matched to a gene; V was cut back by 4 bases and J by 0 bases. Germline CDR1 MDHEN, CDR2 SYDVKM. The CDR3 nucleotides read TGTGCCAGCAGTTCACCCGGGACAGCAAGCACAGATACGCAGTATTTT. It encodes CASSSPGTASTDTQYF.

CDR3 DNA: TGTGCCAGTATGGGGCGAGGCTACACAGATACGCAGTATTTT. This sequence encodes CASMGRGYTDTQYF. This sequence joins TRBV19 and TRBJ2-3, with D maybe TRBD1 (5 bases). The CDR3 has 14 amino acids. Deletions cut 7 bases from V and 2 bases from J, with 13 bases between. The germline gives CDR1 LNHDA, CDR2 SQIVND (reference sequence).

This chain links TRBV6-5 with TRBJ1-2; D is perhaps TRBD1 (5 bases). V was cut by 4 bases and J by 0 bases, with 12 bases left in between. CDR1 and CDR2 (germline): MNHEY, SVGAGI. This CDR3 spans 15 amino acids. The CDR3, as DNA: TGTGCCAGCAGTTCCAGACAGACAGCTAACTATGGCTACACCTTC. Translated, it gives CASSSRQTANYGYTF.

The rearrangement joins TRBV20-1 to TRBJ2-7; no firm D call. Trimming removed 5 bases from V and 1 base from J, with 6 bases in between. The CDR3 consists of 11 residues. Germline CDR1 DFQATT, CDR2 SNEGSKA (reference sequence). The DNA of the CDR3 is TGCAGTGCTCACGGGTCCTACGAGCAGTACTTC. Its protein is CSAHGSYEQYF.

The chain links TRBV19 to TRBJ2-1; 12 bases fit TRBD2. Germline V gene sequence: CDR1 LNHDA, CDR2 SQIVND (reference sequence). The CDR3 has 17 amino acids. Trimming cost V 5 bases and J 2 bases; bases outside gene matches: 7. DNA for the CDR3: TGTGCCAGTAGTCCTCGACTAGCGGGAGCTCCCTACAATGAGCAGTTCTTC. This gives the protein CASSPRLAGAPYNEQFF.

The J gene is TRBJ1-1, the V gene TRBV29-1, with D unclear. CDR1 is SQVTM, CDR2 ANQGSEA, per germline. V was cut by 7 bases and J by 5 bases, with 17 bases left in between. CDR3 size: 13 residues. CDR3 amino acids: CSALPTSGTEAFF. DNA of the CDR3: TGCAGCGCCCTACCCACTAGCGGGACTGAAGCTTTCTTT.

V and J are TRBV9 and TRBJ1-1; a weak D match, TRBD1 (5 bases). The CDR3 spans 15 residues. V gave up 4 bases and J gave up 1 base, with 14 bases separating them. CDR1 is SGDLS, CDR2 YYNGEE, per germline. For the CDR3, the DNA is TGTGCCAGCAGCCGGGGAGGGGCGGCGAACACTGAAGCTTTCTTT. Amino acid sequence: CASSRGGAANTEAFF.

This clone showed up just once. J is TRBJ2-3 and V is TRBV7-7; 10 bases map to TRBD2. The CDR3 totals 14 residues. Germline V gives CDR1 SSHAT, CDR2 FNYEAQ (reference sequence). V lost 5 bases, J lost 4 bases, and 3 bases stayed unmatched. The CDR3 loop is CASSPGLASDTQYF. DNA of the CDR3: TGTGCCAGCAGCCCGGGACTAGCGTCAGATACGCAGTATTTT. Using reference TRBV7-7 and TRBJ2-3 for the parts outside the CDR3, the full variable domain is GAGVSQSPRYKVTKRGQDVTLRCDPISSHATLYWYQQALGQGPEFLTYFNYEAQPDKSGLPSDRFSAERPEGSISTLTIQRTEQRDSAMYRCASSPGLASDTQYFGPGTRLTVL.

V gene TRBV5-6 combines with J gene TRBJ2-1; possibly TRBD2 for D (7 bases). V dropped 2 bases and J dropped 1 base, with 19 bases sitting between them. From germline, CDR1 is SGHDT and CDR2 YYEEEE. This CDR3 comprises 18 residues. CDR3 nucleotides: TGTGCCAGCAGCTTCACCGAAGGGGGGGTTGGGTCCTACAATGAGCAGTTCTTC. Protein: CASSFTEGGVGSYNEQFF.

This clone occurred once. This sequence joins TRBV5-1 and TRBJ2-7; 10 bases agree with TRBD2. The CDR3 length is 16 residues. The J segment lost 0 bases and the V segment lost 2 bases, leaving 5 bases of the junction unmatched. CDR1 is SGHRS and CDR2 is YFSETQ in the germline V gene. Here the CDR3 reads CASSFSIAGGSYEQYF. Written as DNA, the CDR3 is TGCGCCAGCAGCTTTTCCATAGCGGGAGGCTCCTACGAGCAGTACTTC. Based on the CDR3 plus reference TRBV5-1 and TRBJ2-7, the full variable domain is KAGVTQTPRYLIKTRGQQVTLSCSPISGHRSVSWYQQTPGQGLQFLFEYFSETQRNKGNFPGRFSGRQFSNSRSEMNVSTLELGDSALYLCASSFSIAGGSYEQYFGPGTRLTVT.

The chain is built from TRBV4-2 and TRBJ2-7, with a tentative D call TRBD2 (6 bases). The V end was cut by 0 bases, the J end by 7 bases, with 16 bases between. Germline loops: CDR1 LGHNA, CDR2 YNFKEQ. CDR3 length equals 15 residues. The CDR3 DNA reads as TGTGCCAGCAGCCAAGAGGGAAGGGGTAGCGGAGAGCAGTACTTC. Translation: CASSQEGRGSGEQYF.

The CDR3 coding sequence is TGTGCCAGCAGTCTCAATAGGGCAGGGACTGAAGCTTTCTTT. It specifies CASSLNRAGTEAFF. The chain has TRBV27 and TRBJ1-1; D possibly corresponds to TRBD1 (5 bases). Per germline, CDR1 MNHEY and CDR2 SMNVEV (reference sequence). The CDR3 totals 14 residues. Deletions cut 5 bases from V and 5 bases from J, with 15 bases between.

The rearrangement links TRBV27 to TRBJ1-1; no clear D. Deletions cut 3 bases from V and 0 bases from J, with 20 bases between. The CDR3 consists of 18 residues. Germline assignment: CDR1 MNHEY and CDR2 SMNVEV (reference sequence). The CDR3 is CASSFNHIGGGMNTEAFF. The CDR3 coding sequence is TGTGCCAGCAGTTTCAATCACATCGGCGGCGGAATGAACACTGAAGCTTTCTTT.

The rearrangement joins TRBV6-1 to TRBJ1-6; D is possibly TRBD1 (5 bases). CDR1 and CDR2 (germline): MNHNS, SASEGT. V was pared by 5 bases and J by 8 bases, with 16 bases between. The CDR3 is 15 amino acids. DNA of the CDR3: TGTGCCAGCAGTTTGGCCGGGGGAGGGGATTCACCCCTCCACTTT. Amino acids: CASSLAGGGDSPLHF.

This chain links TRBV19 with TRBJ1-5; TRBD1 might be the D (5 bases). Trimming shortened V by 2 bases and J by 7 bases, and 21 bases separated the two germline ends. Germline V gene lookup returns CDR1 LNHDA and CDR2 SQIVND (reference sequence). CDR3 length: 17 residues. DNA for the CDR3: TGTGCCAGTAGTATACATCAGGGAGGGGTTGCGGGGCAGCCCCAGCATTTT. As protein: CASSIHQGGVAGQPQHF.

J is TRBJ2-4 and V is TRBV21-1; the table's D call, TRBD2, has no DNA check behind it. TRBV21-1 is annotated as a pseudogene. The CDR3 totals 14 residues. In DNA form, the CDR3 reads TGTGCCAGCAGAGTACGGGAGTCCAAAAACATTCAGTACTTC. Translating gives CASRVRESKNIQYF.

The chain has TRBV6-1 and TRBJ1-2; 8 nucleotides match TRBD1. The CDR3 loop spans 15 amino acids. From germline, CDR1 is MNHNS and CDR2 SASEGT. Trimming at V came to 2 bases and at J to 4 bases, leaving 6 bases not matched to a gene. CDR3 sequence: CASSESGQAFYGYTF. CDR3 bases: TGTGCCAGCAGTGAATCGGGACAGGCATTCTATGGCTACACCTTC.

V usage is TRBV4-1 and J usage is TRBJ1-1; 7 bases match TRBD1. The CDR3 has 17 amino acids. In germline, CDR1 is MGHRA, CDR2 YSYEKL. The J segment lost 10 bases and the V segment lost 0 bases, leaving 17 bases of the junction unmatched. This CDR3 is CASSQEGPPGGTFAAFF. The CDR3 DNA follows: TGCGCCAGCAGCCAAGAAGGCCCTCCAGGGGGGACGTTCGCAGCTTTCTTT.

The rearrangement joins TRBV7-9 to TRBJ2-3; unclear D gene. Germline V gene sequence: CDR1 SEHNR, CDR2 FQNEAQ (reference sequence). V shed 2 bases and J shed 3 bases, with 3 bases lying between them. There are 12 residues in the CDR3. The CDR3: CASSLRTDTQYF. The CDR3 DNA follows: TGTGCCAGCAGCTTACGGACAGATACGCAGTATTTT.

This rearrangement joins TRBV5-1 to TRBJ1-1, with D unresolved. This CDR3 has 13 amino acids. V gave up 4 bases and J gave up 3 bases, with 10 bases separating them. Germline V gene lookup returns CDR1 SGHRS and CDR2 YFSETQ. The CDR3: CASSREGDTEAFF. CDR3 nucleotides: TGCGCCAGCAGCCGGGAGGGAGACACTGAAGCTTTCTTT.

The genes are TRBV7-2 and TRBJ1-2; D gene uncertain. V was shortened by 5 bases and J by 3 bases, with 16 bases between the two germline ends. Germline CDR1 SGHTA, CDR2 FQGNSA. The CDR3 totals 15 residues. CDR3 loop: CASSPRATTHYGYTF. In DNA form, the CDR3 reads TGTGCCAGCAGCCCGCGGGCCACGACCCACTATGGCTACACCTTC.

The rearrangement joins TRBV9 to TRBJ2-3; D might be TRBD2 (5 bases). The ends were cut back, 0 bases at V and 2 bases at J, with 13 bases in the middle. Germline values: CDR1 SGDLS, CDR2 YYNGEE. This CDR3 is 16 amino acids long. The CDR3, as DNA: TGTGCCAGCAGCGTAGAGGTGGGAGTGGTCACAGATACGCAGTATTTT. Translating it yields CASSVEVGVVTDTQYF.

This rearrangement joins TRBV19 to TRBJ1-1; D gene uncertain. This CDR3 comprises 14 residues. V was cut by 7 bases and J by 5 bases, with 17 bases left in between. Germline lookup yields CDR1 LNHDA and CDR2 SQIVND (reference sequence). The CDR3 protein is CASTPRAGGTEAFF. The CDR3 bases are TGTGCCAGTACCCCGCGGGCGGGAGGAACTGAAGCTTTCTTT.

The genes are TRBV10-3 and TRBJ2-7; 7 positions agree with TRBD2. The CDR3 runs to 15 residues. With 6 bases clipped from V and 2 bases from J, the junction kept 10 bases outside the gene matches. Germline V CDR1 and CDR2: ENHRY, SYGVKD. The CDR3 region has the DNA TGTGCCATCAGCCCGAAACTAGCGCGTCCCTACGAGCAGTACTTC. It is translated as CAISPKLARPYEQYF.

The chain uses TRBV7-9 and TRBJ2-1, with TRBD2 matching 9 bases. V was clipped by 3 bases and J by 5 bases; unmatched bases: 8. CDR3 size: 16 residues. The V gene's germline CDR1 is SEHNR and CDR2 FQNEAQ (reference sequence). The CDR3 DNA reads TGTGCCAGCAGCTTCCTAGGGGGCGGGGGGGACAATGAGCAGTTCTTC. This codes for CASSFLGGGGDNEQFF.